This T cell receptor beta chain appears in the sequencing data of a study of T cell responses to AZD1222 COVID-19 vaccine. About the research overall: Researchers grouped second doses given at about 4 or about 12 weeks into one pool.

Measured with immunoSEQ multiplex PCR; TCRdb has only the in-frame clones, and not every one. The sample has about 70,000 clones, 85% seen once. For this clone: Antigen unknown.

Findings of the study overall: Only a handful of AZD1222 recipients tested seropositive at baseline. Vaccine-associated CD4 TCRs ranged over spike, dominating at 160-218 and 743-854.

This TCR was sampled from an adult in good health. The material sequenced was peripheral blood, taken on day 0 of AZD1222 vaccination.

The CDR3 sequence is CASSPPGGGAGSPLHF. For the CDR3, the DNA is TGTGCCAGCAGCCCCCCGGGAGGGGGGGCTGGGTCACCCCTCCACTTT. V gene TRBV7-2 combines with J gene TRBJ1-6, with a tentative D call TRBD1 (6 bases). Germline V lookup: CDR1 SGHTA, CDR2 FQGNSA. The CDR3 covers 16 residues. V lost 5 bases and J 10 bases, leaving 21 bases between the germline ends.